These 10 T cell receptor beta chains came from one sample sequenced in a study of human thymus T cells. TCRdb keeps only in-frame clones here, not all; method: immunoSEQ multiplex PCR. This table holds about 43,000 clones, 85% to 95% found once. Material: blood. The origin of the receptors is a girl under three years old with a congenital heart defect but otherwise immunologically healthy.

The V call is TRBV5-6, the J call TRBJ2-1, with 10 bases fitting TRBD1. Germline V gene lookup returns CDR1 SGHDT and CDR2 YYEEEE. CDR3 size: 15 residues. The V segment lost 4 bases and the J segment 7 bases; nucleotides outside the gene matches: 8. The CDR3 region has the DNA TGTGCCAGCAGCACCGGGACAGGGGTTCGGAATGAGCAGTTCTTC. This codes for CASSTGTGVRNEQFF.

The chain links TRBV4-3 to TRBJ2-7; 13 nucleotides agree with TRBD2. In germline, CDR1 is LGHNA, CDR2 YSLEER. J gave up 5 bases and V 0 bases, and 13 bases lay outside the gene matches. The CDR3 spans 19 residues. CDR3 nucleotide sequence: TGCGCCAGCAGCCAAGATATCCAGGAACTAGCGGGAGGGCCTCACGAGCAGTACTTC. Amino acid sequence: CASSQDIQELAGGPHEQYF.

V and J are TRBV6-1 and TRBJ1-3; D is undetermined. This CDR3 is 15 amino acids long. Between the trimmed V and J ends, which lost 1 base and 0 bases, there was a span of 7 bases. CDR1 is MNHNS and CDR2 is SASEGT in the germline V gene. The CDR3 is CASSEGMDSGNTIYF. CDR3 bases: TGTGCCAGCAGTGAAGGGATGGACTCTGGAAACACCATATATTTT.

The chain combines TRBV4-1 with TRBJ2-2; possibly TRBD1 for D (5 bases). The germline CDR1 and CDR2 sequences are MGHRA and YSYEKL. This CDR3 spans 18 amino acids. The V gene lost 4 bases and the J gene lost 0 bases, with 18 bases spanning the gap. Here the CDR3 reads CASSLPLGETANTGELFF. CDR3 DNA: TGCGCCAGCAGCCTACCCCTCGGTGAGACAGCGAACACCGGGGAGCTGTTTTTT.

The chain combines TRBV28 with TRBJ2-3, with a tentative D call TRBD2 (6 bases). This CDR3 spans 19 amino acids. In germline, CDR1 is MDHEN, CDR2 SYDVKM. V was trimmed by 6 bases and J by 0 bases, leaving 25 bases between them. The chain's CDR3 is CASSWAGLRPIASTDTQYF. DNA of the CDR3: TGTGCCAGCAGCTGGGCGGGACTTCGGCCGATTGCTAGCACAGATACGCAGTATTTT.

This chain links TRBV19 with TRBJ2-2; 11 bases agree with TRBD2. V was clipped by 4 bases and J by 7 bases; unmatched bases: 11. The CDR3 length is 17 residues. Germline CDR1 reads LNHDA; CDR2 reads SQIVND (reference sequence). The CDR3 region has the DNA TGTGCCAGTAGTAAGGGACTAGCGGAATCGTATTACGGGGAGCTGTTTTTT. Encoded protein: CASSKGLAESYYGELFF.

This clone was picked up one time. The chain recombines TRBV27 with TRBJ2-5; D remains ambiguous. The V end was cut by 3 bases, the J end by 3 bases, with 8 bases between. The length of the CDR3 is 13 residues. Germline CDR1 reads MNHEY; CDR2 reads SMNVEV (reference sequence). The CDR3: CASSFPPKETQYF. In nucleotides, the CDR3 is TGTGCCAGCAGTTTCCCCCCCAAAGAGACCCAGTACTTC.

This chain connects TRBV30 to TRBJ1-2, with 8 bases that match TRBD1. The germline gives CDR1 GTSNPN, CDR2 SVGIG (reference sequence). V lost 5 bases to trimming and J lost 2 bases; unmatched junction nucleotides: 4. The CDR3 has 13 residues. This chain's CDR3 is CAWGRQGNYGYTF. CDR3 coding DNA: TGTGCCTGGGGTAGACAGGGGAACTATGGCTACACCTTC.

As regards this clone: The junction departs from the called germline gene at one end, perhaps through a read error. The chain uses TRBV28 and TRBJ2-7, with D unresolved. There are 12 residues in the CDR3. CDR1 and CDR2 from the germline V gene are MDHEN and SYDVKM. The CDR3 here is CASSFTRRNKTF. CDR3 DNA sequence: TGTGCCAGCAGTTTCACCAGGCGGAATAAGACCTTC. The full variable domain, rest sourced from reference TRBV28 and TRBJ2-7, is DVKVTQSSRYLVKRTGEKVFLECVQDMDHENMFWYRQDPGLGLRLIYFSYDVKMKEKGDIPEGYSVSREKKERFSLILESASTNQTSMYLCASSFTRRNKTFGPGTRLTVT.

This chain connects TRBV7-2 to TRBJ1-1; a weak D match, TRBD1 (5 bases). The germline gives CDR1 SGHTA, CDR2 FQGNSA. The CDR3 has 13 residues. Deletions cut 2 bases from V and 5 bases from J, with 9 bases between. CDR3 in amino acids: CASSLSWGTEAFF. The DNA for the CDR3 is TGTGCCAGCAGCTTATCCTGGGGGACTGAAGCTTTCTTT.